These 10 T cell receptor beta chains were sequenced from one sample in a study of T cell responses to AZD1222 COVID-19 vaccine. The data were produced by immunoSEQ multiplex PCR, yet TCRdb's version contains in-frame clones alone and is incomplete. The profile shows about 260,000 clones, roughly 93% of them singletons. This sample comprised peripheral blood, obtained on day 0 of AZD1222 vaccination. All receptors come from an adult in good health.

The chain recombines TRBV6-5 with TRBJ1-1; no clear D. Trimming stripped 0 bases from V and 1 base from J, with 6 bases between. The CDR3 is 14 amino acids. CDR1 and CDR2 from the germline V gene are MNHEY and SVGAGI. The CDR3 region has the DNA TGTGCCAGCAGTTACTCTGTCCCGAACACTGAAGCTTTCTTT. This codes for CASSYSVPNTEAFF.

This clone appeared once. This chain uses TRBV20-1 with TRBJ2-7; possible D gene TRBD2, 5 bases. The V end was cut by 5 bases, the J end by 3 bases, with 8 bases between. In germline, CDR1 is DFQATT, CDR2 SNEGSKA (reference sequence). The CDR3 runs to 11 residues. CDR3 sequence: CSAARDYEQYF. In nucleotides, the CDR3 is TGCAGTGCTGCCCGGGACTACGAGCAGTACTTC.

V gene TRBV9 combines with J gene TRBJ2-6; D gene uncertain. This CDR3 region has 18 residues. V lost 1 base and J 0 bases, leaving 14 bases between the germline ends. Germline values: CDR1 SGDLS, CDR2 YYNGEE. CDR3 protein: CASSVNPPGFSGANVLTF. DNA of the CDR3: TGTGCCAGCAGCGTAAACCCCCCTGGTTTCTCTGGGGCCAACGTCCTGACTTTC.

The chain has TRBV7-9 and TRBJ1-5; 7 bases agree with TRBD1. CDR3 length equals 14 residues. Germline trimming cut 5 bases from V and 8 bases from J; bases unmatched to any gene: 9. The germline gives CDR1 SEHNR, CDR2 FQNEAQ (reference sequence). DNA of the CDR3: TGTGCCAGCAGCCCCGGGACAGTTGCTGAGCCCCAGCATTTT. Protein product: CASSPGTVAEPQHF.

This clone was counted a single time. The V call is TRBV9, the J call TRBJ2-2; 8 nucleotides match TRBD2. The germline gives CDR1 SGDLS, CDR2 YYNGEE. Trimming at V came to 0 bases and at J to 4 bases, leaving 2 bases not matched to a gene. The CDR3 loop spans 15 amino acids. Here the CDR3 reads CASSVAGGSTGELFF. CDR3 coding DNA: TGTGCCAGCAGCGTAGCGGGGGGGAGCACCGGGGAGCTGTTTTTT.

The chain links TRBV7-2 to TRBJ1-1; D gene unclear. The CDR3 is 15 residues long. The ends were cut back, 1 base at V and 3 bases at J, with 12 bases in the middle. Germline CDR1 SGHTA, CDR2 FQGNSA. The CDR3 loop reads CASSLVVISHTEAFF. The DNA for the CDR3 is TGTGCCAGCAGCTTAGTTGTAATTTCACACACTGAAGCTTTCTTT.

This clone has a handful of counts. V gene TRBV3-1 (or the pseudogene TRBV3-2) combines with J gene TRBJ2-2; TRBD2 agrees at 11 bases. The CDR3 runs 16 residues. Germline V gene lookup returns CDR1 LGHDT and CDR2 YNNKEL (reference sequence). Trimming at V came to 4 bases and at J to 6 bases, leaving 7 bases not matched to a gene. CDR3 bases: TGTGCCAGCAGCCCTACTAGCGGGGGATTATCCGGGGAGCTGTTTTTT. Encoded protein: CASSPTSGGLSGELFF.

The chain recombines TRBV5-4 with TRBJ2-7; TRBD1 or TRBD2 may be the D gene (5 bases each). V was cut by 0 bases and J by 2 bases, with 15 bases left in between. Germline lookup yields CDR1 SGHNT and CDR2 YYREEE (reference sequence). The CDR3 length is 16 residues. CDR3 amino acids: CASSLGGRSSAYEQYF. In DNA, the CDR3 is TGTGCCAGCAGCTTGGGGGGACGTAGCTCAGCCTACGAGCAGTACTTC.

Written as DNA, the CDR3 is TGCAGCGTTGGACCCGAGAGGTACGAGCAGTACTTC. This codes for CSVGPERYEQYF. V is TRBV29-1 and J is TRBJ2-7; no reliable D call. This CDR3 is 12 amino acids long. In germline, CDR1 is SQVTM, CDR2 ANQGSEA. V was trimmed by 4 bases and J by 4 bases, leaving 11 bases between them.

The V call is TRBV29-1, the J call TRBJ1-4; 7 bases align to TRBD1. The V gene's germline CDR1 is SQVTM and CDR2 ANQGSEA. V trimming: 2 bases; J trimming: 7 bases; junction bases outside the gene matches: 10. The CDR3 loop spans 15 amino acids. The CDR3 loop is CSVELGGTVGEKLFF. The CDR3 DNA reads as TGCAGCGTTGAACTGGGGGGGACAGTAGGTGAAAAACTGTTTTTT.